Below, 9 T cell receptor delta chains from the same sample are listed, as sequenced in a study of delta chains in infants with herpesvirus infections. Reverse transcription of PBMC RNA used primers specific for the gamma and delta chains. With CATT, TCRdb re-called clones from the RT-PCR reads. The table lists several hundred delta-chain clones, nearly 35% of them singletons. The starting material was peripheral blood, obtained at time point 1 of longitudinal follow-up. These receptor sequences come from a human donor who was a Ugandan infant, either HIV-exposed or HIV-unexposed (not recorded which).

By proportion, this clone is large (0.1 to 1%). The CDR3 DNA follows: TGTGCTCTTGGGGAACTTACACGGCCAGATAGTCCCGATAAACTCATCTTT. Its translation: CALGELTRPDSPDKLIF. The gene calls are TRDV1 and TRDJ1, with a tentative D call TRDD1 (5 bases). The V gene's germline CDR1 is TSWWSYY and CDR2 QGS. The CDR3 loop spans 17 amino acids. Deletions cut 0 bases from V and 3 bases from J, with 17 bases between.

This clone rates as large. This sample also contains other DNA sequences that code for the same CDR3. CDR3 protein: CACDTWDTRQMFF. The CDR3 DNA reads as TGTGCCTGTGACACCTGGGACACCCGACAGATGTTTTTC. The chain carries TRDV2 and TRDJ3; D not resolved. The V gene lost 0 bases and the J gene lost 4 bases, with 0 bases spanning the gap. CDR1 is GEAIGNYY and CDR2 is EKD in the germline V gene. The CDR3 sequence is 13 residues long.

A remark on this clone: A far larger clone is one nucleotide away, so this likely arose from a read error. The same CDR3 arises from other DNA sequences in this sample as well. This chain joins TRDV2 and TRDJ3, with 11 bases aligning to TRDD3. The CDR3 runs 19 residues. Germline lookup yields CDR1 GEAIGNYY and CDR2 EKD. The CDR3 coding sequence is TGTGCCTGTGACAAAGTACTGGGGGATAGCTCCTGGGACACCCGACAGATGTTTTTT. Amino acid sequence: CACDKVLGDSSWDTRQMFF.

About this clone itself: Only one base separates this from a far larger clonotype, so it likely reflects a read error. The V gene is TRDV2, the J gene TRDJ3; 11 nucleotides match TRDD3. The CDR3 consists of 18 residues. The V segment lost 0 bases and the J segment 3 bases; nucleotides outside the gene matches: 3. Germline-derived CDR1 and CDR2 are GEAIGNYY and EKD. The CDR3, as DNA: TGTGCCTGTGACACCGTACTGGGGGATATCTGGGACACCCGACAGATGTTTTTC. It is translated as CACDTVLGDIWDTRQMFF.

This clone is medium-sized in the sample. CDR3 in amino acids: CACDTVLGALSSWDTRQMFF. The CDR3 region has the DNA TGTGCCTGTGACACCGTACTGGGGGCCCTAAGCTCCTGGGACACCCGACAGATGTTTTTC. The gene calls are TRDV2 and TRDJ3; 8 positions match TRDD3. From germline, CDR1 is GEAIGNYY and CDR2 EKD. The J segment lost 0 bases and the V segment lost 0 bases, leaving 9 bases of the junction unmatched. This CDR3 is 20 amino acids long.

Concerning this clone itself: A read error likely explains this, since a far larger clone differs by one base. The rearrangement uses TRDV1 and TRDJ1, with 12 nucleotides matching TRDD3. The CDR3 is 18 residues long. CDR1 and CDR2 from the germline V gene are TSWWSYY and QGS. CDR3 protein: CALGELPPLGDTNDKRIF. CDR3 DNA: TGTGCTCTTGGGGAACTTCCCCCCCTGGGGGATACGAACGATAAACGCATCTTT.

This clone is categorized as large. This chain connects TRDV2 to TRDJ3, with a tentative D call TRDD3 (6 bases). The CDR3 length is 17 residues. From germline, CDR1 is GEAIGNYY and CDR2 EKD. V was pared by 0 bases and J by 0 bases, with 8 bases between. In DNA, the CDR3 is TGTGCCTGTGACACCACTGGGAGCTCCTGGGACACCCGACAGATGTTTTTC. Translated: CACDTTGSSWDTRQMFF.

This clone was detected a few times. With a far larger clone one base away, a read error is the likely cause. The chain combines TRDV1 with TRDJ1, with 8 bases that match TRDD3. This CDR3 region has 18 residues. With V trimmed by 9 bases and J by 0 bases, 18 bases remained unmatched. CDR1 TSWWSYY and CDR2 QGS come from the germline V gene. The CDR3: CALLVEWGISGYTDKLIF. The CDR3 nucleotides read TGTGCTCTGTTGGTGGAATGGGGGATTAGTGGGTACACCGATAAACTCATCTTT.

Points on this clone: A far larger clone is only one base removed, so a read error is likely. The CDR3 coding sequence is TGTGCCTGTGACGTACTGGGGGATTTGACAGAACAACTCTTCTTT. Amino acids: CACDVLGDLTEQLFF. V gene TRDV2 combines with J gene TRDJ2; 10 nucleotides match TRDD3. Germline loops: CDR1 GEAIGNYY, CDR2 EKD. The CDR3 covers 15 residues.